The 26 T cell receptor beta chains listed next were all sequenced from one sample in a study of cytomegalovirus exposure and HLA in healthy donors. In the PCR, 60 Vbeta and 13 Jbeta primers were used. TCRdb keeps only in-frame clones here, not all; method: immunoSEQ multiplex PCR. The repertoire includes some 170,000 clones, approximately 76% of them detected once, and around 1.5% sits in the top ten. Material: PBMCs. The receptors were gathered from a man between 60 and 75 years old in good health and CMV-seronegative.

This clone was seen a single time. The V call is TRBV27, the J call TRBJ1-1; TRBD1 is a possible D gene (5 bases). CDR1 MNHEY and CDR2 SMNVEV come from the germline V gene (reference sequence). The CDR3 totals 15 residues. V lost 4 bases and J 5 bases, leaving 17 bases between the germline ends. CDR3: CASSSAGLFRTEAFF. CDR3 nucleotide sequence: TGTGCCAGCAGTTCAGCGGGACTTTTTCGGACTGAAGCTTTCTTT.

J is TRBJ2-4 and V is TRBV6-5; TRBD1 aligns across 7 bases. The CDR3 runs to 14 residues. Germline V lookup: CDR1 MNHEY, CDR2 SVGAGI. The ends lost 6 bases at V and 9 bases at J; junction bases unmatched: 11. CDR3 bases: TGTGCCAGCAGGCATAGGGGGCCAGAGGGCATTCAGTACTTC. Amino acids: CASRHRGPEGIQYF.

This clone was observed a few times. V is TRBV5-8 and J is TRBJ1-4; 7 bases align to TRBD1. Germline CDR1 is SGHTS and CDR2 is YDEGEE. The junction had 8 bases not matched to a gene; V was cut back by 4 bases and J by 8 bases. CDR3 size: 14 residues. The chain's CDR3 is CASSLGQEGEKLFF. DNA of the CDR3: TGTGCCAGCAGCCTCGGACAGGAAGGAGAAAAACTGTTTTTT.

This clone has only a few counts. This rearrangement joins TRBV6-1 to TRBJ2-5; 7 bases line up with TRBD1. Germline V gives CDR1 MNHNS, CDR2 SASEGT. Trimming took 3 bases from V and 2 from J; bases not matched to a gene: 6. The CDR3 totals 15 residues. In DNA form, the CDR3 reads TGTGCCAGCAGTGATTTACGGACAGGACAAGAGACCCAGTACTTC. Encoded protein: CASSDLRTGQETQYF.

The CDR3 coding sequence is TGTGCCAGCTCCTTAGGGGGGGCCTCGGGTCGAGAGCAGTACTTC. This sequence encodes CASSLGGASGREQYF. The chain combines TRBV28 with TRBJ2-7; TRBD2 might be the D (7 bases). Looked up from germline, CDR1 is MDHEN and CDR2 is SYDVKM. With 8 bases removed from V and 7 bases from J, the gap between germline ends came to 24 bases. This CDR3 comprises 15 residues.

The V gene is TRBV18, the J gene TRBJ2-4; 8 nucleotides line up with TRBD1. This CDR3 region has 17 residues. The germline V gene encodes CDR1 KGHSH and CDR2 LQKENI. Trimming took 10 bases from V and 6 from J; bases not matched to a gene: 20. DNA of the CDR3: TGTGCCACCTCCACCGCAGGGGGCGCACGAGGGGGAAACATTCAGTACTTC. Residues: CATSTAGGARGGNIQYF.

The table lists this clone with a few counts. The V gene is TRBV4-3, the J gene TRBJ2-7; D possibly corresponds to TRBD2 (6 bases). V shed 3 bases and J shed 2 bases, with 14 bases lying between them. CDR3 length: 15 residues. From germline, CDR1 is LGHNA and CDR2 YSLEER. CDR3 sequence (DNA): TGCGCCAGCAGCCACAGCAGCGGGCCCACCTACGAGCAGTACTTC. Protein product: CASSHSSGPTYEQYF.

The chain joins TRBV5-8 to TRBJ2-5; 11 bases are a match to TRBD2. The junction had 11 bases not matched to a gene; V was cut back by 5 bases and J by 2 bases. The CDR3 has 17 amino acids. Germline-derived CDR1 and CDR2 are SGHTS and YDEGEE. The CDR3 DNA is TGTGCCAGCAGGGGAGGGACTAGCGGAACCCTGCAAGAGACCCAGTACTTC. Its translation is CASRGGTSGTLQETQYF.

The V and J genes are TRBV19 and TRBJ1-4; the match to TRBD1 covers 12 bases. J was trimmed by 7 bases and V by 4 bases; bases with no gene match: 16. Germline V lookup: CDR1 LNHDA, CDR2 SQIVND (reference sequence). There are 19 residues in the CDR3. CDR3 nucleotide sequence: TGTGCCAGTAGTAACGGGGACAGGGGGCTTTTGGTGTTATGTGAAAAACTGTTTTTT. It encodes CASSNGDRGLLVLCEKLFF.

The CDR3 spells CASSPGDRENYGYTF. The CDR3 bases are TGTGCCAGCAGTCCGGGGGACAGGGAAAACTATGGCTACACCTTC. V gene TRBV28 combines with J gene TRBJ1-2; 9 nucleotides agree with TRBD1. The CDR3 runs to 15 residues. CDR1 is MDHEN, CDR2 SYDVKM, per germline. J lost 2 bases, V lost 5 bases, and 6 bases had no gene match.

This chain connects TRBV18 to TRBJ1-5; no clear D. Germline values: CDR1 KGHSH, CDR2 LQKENI. V dropped 3 bases and J dropped 0 bases, with 9 bases sitting between them. This CDR3 spans 15 amino acids. The CDR3 nucleotides read TGTGCCAGCTCACCTACAGTGGTTAGCAATCAGCCCCAGCATTTT. Encoded protein: CASSPTVVSNQPQHF.

The genes are TRBV10-2 and TRBJ2-2, with a possible D match to TRBD2 (6 bases). The CDR3 runs to 14 residues. The germline gives CDR1 WSHSY, CDR2 SAAADI. V was cut by 10 bases and J by 6 bases, with 18 bases left in between. The CDR3 loop is CATNGGNSAGELFF. For the CDR3, the DNA is TGCGCCACCAATGGGGGGAATTCAGCCGGGGAGCTGTTTTTT.

The chain combines TRBV18 with TRBJ1-1, with 7 bases identical to TRBD1. CDR1 and CDR2 from the germline V gene are KGHSH and LQKENI. This CDR3 is built from 15 residues. The V and J ends lost 3 bases and 3 bases, in that order; junction bases with no gene match: 7. CDR3 bases: TGTGCCAGCTCACCTGGAGGGGGCTTAGACACTGAAGCTTTCTTT. It yields the protein CASSPGGGLDTEAFF.

The chain has TRBV7-9 and TRBJ2-1; TRBD2 matches at 11 bases. CDR3 length equals 13 residues. The trim removed 10 bases at V and 2 bases at J, leaving 1 base unmatched. CDR1 is SEHNR, CDR2 FQNEAQ, per germline (reference sequence). The DNA of the CDR3 is TGTGCCAAGACTAGCGGGACCTACAATGAGCAGTTCTTC. Encoded protein: CAKTSGTYNEQFF.

The chain carries TRBV28 and TRBJ2-1, with a tentative D call TRBD1 (6 bases). Germline-derived CDR1 and CDR2 are MDHEN and SYDVKM. This CDR3 spans 13 amino acids. Trimming took off 7 bases at V and 7 bases at J, with 14 bases between the two ends. CDR3 region: CASTPGQGNEQFF. Written as DNA, the CDR3 is TGTGCCAGCACCCCCGGGCAGGGGAATGAGCAGTTCTTC.

As to this clone: Other DNA sequences within the sample encode an identical CDR3. The rearrangement uses TRBV7-3 and TRBJ2-5, with D tentatively TRBD2 (5 bases). V lost 0 bases and J 5 bases, leaving 10 bases between the germline ends. The CDR3 sequence is 14 residues long. Germline values: CDR1 SGHTA, CDR2 FQGTGA. The CDR3 DNA reads as TGTGCCAGCAGCTTAACGGCGGGTGGGGAGACCCAGTACTTC. Its protein is CASSLTAGGETQYF. Full variable domain (remainder filled in from reference TRBV7-3 and TRBJ2-5): GAGVSQTPSNKVTEKGKYVELRCDPISGHTALYWYRQSLGQGPEFLIYFQGTGAADDSGLPNDRFFAVRPEGSVSTLKIQRTERGDSAVYLCASSLTAGGETQYFGPGTRLLVL.

This clone was found a few times. The V gene is TRBV9, the J gene TRBJ1-6; D not resolved. The germline V gene has CDR1 SGDLS and CDR2 YYNGEE. This CDR3 is 14 amino acids long. V shed 0 bases and J shed 10 bases, with 11 bases lying between them. CDR3 sequence reads: CASSVDGEQSPLHF. The DNA for the CDR3 is TGTGCCAGCAGCGTAGACGGGGAACAATCACCCCTCCACTTT.

A word on this clone: Germline is not matched at one junction end, which may reflect a read error. V gene TRBV10-3 combines with J gene TRBJ1-1; D not resolved. This CDR3 spans 15 amino acids. Germline V gene data show CDR1 as ENHRY and CDR2 as SYGVKD. CDR3 in DNA: TGTGCCATCAGTGATCAGCGCGATGTGAACCCTGAAGCTTTCTTT. Protein product: CAISDQRDVNPEAFF.

The chain carries TRBV5-1 and TRBJ1-3; 7 nucleotides line up with TRBD1. Germline CDR1 reads SGHRS; CDR2 reads YFSETQ. With V trimmed by 4 bases and J by 2 bases, 3 bases remained unmatched. The CDR3 runs to 14 residues. The CDR3 DNA follows: TGCGCCAGCAGCCCGACAGGGACTGGAAACACCATATATTTT. It yields the protein CASSPTGTGNTIYF. Drawing the rest from reference TRBV5-1 and TRBJ1-3, the complete variable domain is KAGVTQTPRYLIKTRGQQVTLSCSPISGHRSVSWYQQTPGQGLQFLFEYFSETQRNKGNFPGRFSGRQFSNSRSEMNVSTLELGDSALYLCASSPTGTGNTIYFGEGSWLTVV.

The chain's CDR3 is CASSGTGNQPQHF. CDR3 DNA: TGTGCCAGCAGCGGGACAGGGAATCAGCCCCAGCATTTT. The chain carries TRBV6-5 and TRBJ1-5; 9 bases fit TRBD1. V gave up 6 bases and J gave up 4 bases; unmatched junction bases: 1. Per germline, CDR1 MNHEY and CDR2 SVGAGI. The CDR3 runs to 13 residues.

V is TRBV7-3 and J is TRBJ2-4; 8 nucleotides align to TRBD1. This CDR3 has 13 amino acids. Losses at the gene ends were 5 bases for V and 6 bases for J; bases not matched to a gene: 3. CDR1 and CDR2 from the germline V gene are SGHTA and FQGTGA. The CDR3 here is CASSTDRGNIQYF. CDR3 in DNA: TGTGCCAGCAGCACCGACAGGGGAAACATTCAGTACTTC.

The V and J genes are TRBV5-1 and TRBJ2-1; D unclear. Trimming left V 4 bases short and J 0 bases short, with 11 bases between. The CDR3 consists of 15 residues. Germline V lookup: CDR1 SGHRS, CDR2 YFSETQ. The CDR3 loop reads CASSLGRSSYNEQFF. The CDR3 region has the DNA TGCGCCAGCAGCCTAGGAAGAAGCTCCTACAATGAGCAGTTCTTC.

The chain has TRBV28 and TRBJ1-5, with TRBD1 identical over 7 bases. The CDR3 is made up of 17 amino acids. V was clipped by 3 bases and J by 6 bases; unmatched bases: 14. From germline, CDR1 is MDHEN and CDR2 SYDVKM. The CDR3 spells CASSFPAGGLLSQPQHF. CDR3 coding DNA: TGTGCCAGCAGTTTTCCGGCAGGGGGGTTGTTGAGTCAGCCCCAGCATTTT.

The gene calls are TRBV6-5 and TRBJ2-7; 7 bases map to TRBD2. The germline CDR1 and CDR2 sequences are MNHEY and SVGAGI. This CDR3 is built from 15 residues. Trimming cost V 8 bases and J 0 bases; bases outside gene matches: 10. In DNA, the CDR3 is TGTGCCAGCTTTGGGGGGGGAGGCTCCTCCTACGAGCAGTACTTC. Protein sequence: CASFGGGGSSYEQYF.

The chain is built from TRBV28 and TRBJ2-7, with 13 positions matching TRBD2. This CDR3 contains 14 residues. Germline V gene data show CDR1 as MDHEN and CDR2 as SYDVKM. V shed 8 bases, J shed 5 bases, and the junction held 6 bases outside the gene matches. CDR3 amino acids: CASGTSGVSNEQYF. For the CDR3, the DNA is TGTGCCAGCGGGACTAGCGGGGTGTCTAACGAGCAGTACTTC.

In the case of this clone: The same CDR3 also results from other DNA sequences found in this sample. This rearrangement joins TRBV15 to TRBJ2-7; D unresolved. Germline V gene data show CDR1 as LNHNV and CDR2 as YYDKDF (reference sequence). V was cut by 0 bases and J by 5 bases, with 11 bases left in between. This CDR3 has 14 residues. The CDR3 coding sequence is TGTGCCACCAGCAGAGATGCGCTCGGAGACGAGCAGTACTTC. Protein: CATSRDALGDEQYF.